The next 32 T cell receptor beta chains were all read from a single sample in a study of T-cell reconstitution after alpha-beta-depleted transplantation in children. Unique molecular identifiers were incorporated when the TCRbeta library was constructed. A single record per CDR3 protein comes from TCRdb applying MiXCR to the PCR reads. The repertoire holds around 530,000 distinct CDR3 sequences, with roughly 33% as singletons. The input for sequencing was PBMCs from the stem cell graft donor, taken from the stem cell graft. These receptor sequences come from a human donor who donated a stem cell graft to a child with aplastic anemia.

The chain uses TRBV24-1 and TRBJ1-1; 7 bases fit TRBD1. This CDR3 spans 13 amino acids. Per the germline V gene, CDR1 is KGHDR and CDR2 is SFDVKD. Germline trimming cut 9 bases from V and 2 bases from J; bases unmatched to any gene: 5. In DNA, the CDR3 is TGTGCCACCCTCGACAGGGCAAACACTGAAGCTTTCTTT. It is translated as CATLDRANTEAFF.

This chain links TRBV12-3 or TRBV12-4 with TRBJ1-1; maybe TRBD1 (5 bases). This CDR3 is 15 amino acids long. V gave up 6 bases and J gave up 0 bases, with 14 bases separating them. The CDR3 spells CASRLFRDLNTEAFF. The DNA for the CDR3 is TGTGCCAGCAGACTCTTCCGGGACTTGAACACTGAAGCTTTCTTT.

The CDR3, as DNA: TGCGCCAGCAGCTCTCAAACAGGGGGCATGAACACCATATATTTT. Translating it yields CASSSQTGGMNTIYF. V gene TRBV5-1 combines with J gene TRBJ1-3, with 9 positions matching TRBD1. CDR1 is SGHRS and CDR2 is YFSETQ in the germline V gene. The junction had 8 bases not matched to a gene; V was cut back by 3 bases and J by 7 bases. The CDR3 totals 15 residues.

The chain has TRBV7-6 and TRBJ2-3; TRBD2 is a possible D gene (6 bases). Germline loops: CDR1 SGHVS, CDR2 FNYEAQ. The CDR3 is 16 amino acids. V lost 1 base, J lost 8 bases, and 19 bases lay in between. The chain's CDR3 is CASSLGSGSDTATQYF. The CDR3 DNA reads TGTGCCAGCAGCTTAGGTAGCGGCAGTGATACCGCTACGCAGTATTTT. The complete variable domain, with remaining parts taken from reference TRBV7-6 and TRBJ2-3, reads GAGVSQSPRYKVTKRGQDVALRCDPISGHVSLYWYRQALGQGPEFLTYFNYEAQQDKSGLPNDRFSAERPEGSISTLTIQRTEQRDSAMYRCASSLGSGSDTATQYFGPGTRLTVL.

This clonotype was seen only a few times. The genes are TRBV29-1 and TRBJ2-2, with D possibly being TRBD1 (5 bases). Trimming pared 4 bases from V and 4 bases from J, leaving 19 bases between. CDR3 length equals 16 residues. The germline V gene encodes CDR1 SQVTM and CDR2 ANQGSEA. The CDR3 nucleotides read TGCAGCGTTGGATTTTTTGGGCAGGGCATCACCGGGGAGCTGTTTTTT. Translation gives CSVGFFGQGITGELFF.

The J gene is TRBJ2-4, the V gene TRBV14; 12 bases are shared with TRBD2. The CDR3 totals 16 residues. CDR1 is SGHDN, CDR2 FVKESK, per germline. Losses at the gene ends were 0 bases for V and 6 bases for J; bases not matched to a gene: 3. The CDR3 DNA sequence: TGTGCCAGCAGCCAAGACAGGACTAGCGGGATAAACATTCAGTACTTC. Encoded protein: CASSQDRTSGINIQYF.

This clonotype came up once. This chain uses TRBV25-1 with TRBJ1-2; TRBD1 agrees at 9 bases. The CDR3 sequence is 15 residues long. The V and J ends lost 6 bases and 3 bases, in that order; junction bases with no gene match: 8. The germline V gene has CDR1 MGHDK and CDR2 SYGVNS. The CDR3 loop reads CASRQAWDRDYGYTF. For the CDR3, the DNA is TGTGCCAGCAGACAAGCTTGGGACAGGGACTATGGCTACACCTTC.

The genes are TRBV6-1 and TRBJ2-7; the match to TRBD2 covers 10 bases. CDR1 MNHNS and CDR2 SASEGT come from the germline V gene. The CDR3 runs 16 residues. J lost 0 bases, V lost 6 bases, and 8 bases had no gene match. For the CDR3, the DNA is TGTGCCAGCAGACTGAGTCCTAGCGGGAGCTCCTACGAGCAGTACTTC. Translated, it gives CASRLSPSGSSYEQYF.

This rearrangement joins TRBV12-3 or TRBV12-4 to TRBJ2-3; 8 bases map to TRBD2. The CDR3 is 16 residues long. With V trimmed by 6 bases and J by 7 bases, 15 bases remained unmatched. CDR3 sequence: CASRYDGLAPTYTQYF. CDR3 nucleotides: TGTGCCAGCAGATACGATGGACTAGCCCCTACGTATACGCAGTATTTT.

The table lists this clonotype with a count of one. V usage is TRBV7-8 and J usage is TRBJ2-2; 8 nucleotides agree with TRBD1. Germline-derived CDR1 and CDR2 are SGHVS and FQNEAQ. The CDR3 loop spans 17 amino acids. J gave up 0 bases and V 4 bases, and 7 bases lay outside the gene matches. The CDR3 nucleotides read TGTGCCAGCAGCTATCACAGACAGGGGACGAACACCGGGGAGCTGTTTTTT. Encoded protein: CASSYHRQGTNTGELFF.

V usage is TRBV25-1 and J usage is TRBJ2-1; 8 bases line up with TRBD2. V lost 8 bases and J lost 2; bases outside the gene matches: 8. The CDR3 is made up of 15 amino acids. The germline CDR1 and CDR2 sequences are MGHDK and SYGVNS. The CDR3 DNA is TGTGCCAGCGCCGCGGTAGCGGGGACCTACAATGAGCAGTTCTTC. Amino acid sequence: CASAAVAGTYNEQFF.

V usage is TRBV4-3 and J usage is TRBJ2-2; TRBD1 matches at 8 bases. The CDR3 has 14 residues. V shed 9 bases and J 3 bases; nucleotides not matched to a gene: 6. The germline CDR1 and CDR2 sequences are LGHNA and YSLEER. In DNA, the CDR3 is TGCGCCAGTTCGACAGGGGATGACACCGGGGAGCTGTTTTTT. Its translation is CASSTGDDTGELFF.

This clonotype was counted between two and nine times. The chain couples TRBV27 to TRBJ2-1; a possible D gene is TRBD2 (5 bases). CDR1 and CDR2 (germline): MNHEY, SMNVEV (reference sequence). The V and J ends lost 7 bases and 7 bases respectively, with 8 bases between them. The CDR3 contains 11 residues. CDR3 sequence (DNA): TGTGCCAGCACTACGGGGAATGAGCAGTTCTTC. It yields the protein CASTTGNEQFF.

This clonotype was counted only a few times. This chain joins TRBV20-1 and TRBJ2-3; 10 bases line up with TRBD1. Trimming removed 6 bases from V and 2 bases from J; junction bases left unmatched: 8. The germline V gene has CDR1 DFQATT and CDR2 SNEGSKA (reference sequence). CDR3 size: 15 residues. The CDR3 is CSANRGTGATDTQYF. The CDR3 DNA reads TGCAGTGCCAACCGGGGGACAGGGGCCACAGATACGCAGTATTTT.

The chain couples TRBV6-1 to TRBJ2-2, with TRBD1 as a possible D gene (6 bases). V was pared by 5 bases and J by 6 bases, with 19 bases between. The CDR3 extends over 16 amino acids. Germline assignment: CDR1 MNHNS and CDR2 SASEGT. The CDR3 loop is CASSTQGRLESGELFF. The CDR3 bases are TGTGCCAGCAGTACCCAGGGGCGGCTAGAGTCCGGGGAGCTGTTTTTT.

This chain connects TRBV12-3 or TRBV12-4 to TRBJ2-1; 9 nucleotides line up with TRBD1. V dropped 6 bases and J dropped 6; count of bases not matched to a gene: 9. The CDR3 has 15 residues. The DNA for the CDR3 is TGTGCCAGCAGCAATCCGGGACAGGGATTCAATGAGCAGTTCTTC. Translation: CASSNPGQGFNEQFF.

The V and J genes are TRBV3-1 and TRBJ2-2; no definite D call. Germline lookup yields CDR1 LGHDT and CDR2 YNNKEL (reference sequence). The CDR3 consists of 15 residues. V was pared by 3 bases and J by 6 bases, with 14 bases between. CDR3 protein: CASSQAGFGSGELFF. Here the CDR3 DNA reads TGTGCCAGCAGCCAGGCAGGCTTCGGATCCGGGGAGCTGTTTTTT. Based on the CDR3 plus reference TRBV3-1 and TRBJ2-2, the full variable domain is DTAVSQTPKYLVTQMGNDKSIKCEQNLGHDTMYWYKQDSKKFLKIMFSYNNKELIINETVPNRFSPKSPDKAHLNLHINSLELGDSAVYFCASSQAGFGSGELFFGEGSRLTVL.

This clonotype was observed a handful of times. The J gene is TRBJ2-3, the V gene TRBV18, with D perhaps matching TRBD1 (6 bases). Germline values: CDR1 KGHSH, CDR2 LQKENI. The CDR3 consists of 15 residues. Trimming cost V 3 bases and J 2 bases, with 12 bases left between them. The CDR3 DNA reads TGTGCCAGCTCACCCTGGACAGAAAACACAGATACGCAGTATTTT. This sequence encodes CASSPWTENTDTQYF.

This chain uses TRBV12-3 or TRBV12-4 with TRBJ2-4; 8 bases align to TRBD1. CDR3 length equals 16 residues. V was pared by 5 bases and J by 0 bases, with 6 bases of the junction left unmatched. The CDR3 DNA reads TGTGCCAGCAGTACCACAGGGGGTCTAGCCAAAAACATTCAGTACTTC. This codes for CASSTTGGLAKNIQYF.

This chain connects TRBV12-3 or TRBV12-4 to TRBJ2-4; tentatively, D is TRBD1 or TRBD2 (6 bases each). The CDR3 length is 16 residues. The V and J ends lost 5 bases and 0 bases respectively, with 14 bases between them. For the CDR3, the DNA is TGTGCCAGCAGTAATTGGGGGGCTGAAGCCAAAAACATTCAGTACTTC. Translation gives CASSNWGAEAKNIQYF.

This clonotype has only a few counts. In DNA, the CDR3 is TGCAGTGCTACCTACCCGGGGAGGAGCTACGAGCAGTACTTC. It encodes CSATYPGRSYEQYF. The chain combines TRBV20-1 with TRBJ2-7, with D tentatively TRBD2 (6 bases). This CDR3 has 14 residues. Trimming stripped 4 bases from V and 3 bases from J, with 16 bases between. Looked up from germline, CDR1 is DFQATT and CDR2 is SNEGSKA (reference sequence).

The chain recombines TRBV20-1 with TRBJ2-3; weak D call: TRBD2 (6 bases). Germline V gene data show CDR1 as DFQATT and CDR2 as SNEGSKA (reference sequence). The CDR3 consists of 14 residues. V lost 0 bases and J 0 bases, leaving 7 bases between the germline ends. The CDR3 loop reads CSAREAGSTDTQYF. For the CDR3, the DNA is TGCAGTGCTAGAGAAGCGGGCAGCACAGATACGCAGTATTTT.

The chain links TRBV12-3 or TRBV12-4 to TRBJ1-1; 8 bases are shared with TRBD1. Unmatched junction bases numbered 18, after V lost 7 bases and J lost 5 bases. The CDR3 extends over 17 amino acids. This chain's CDR3 is CASTKGYRTGPGTEAFF. DNA for the CDR3: TGTGCCAGCACCAAGGGTTATCGGACAGGGCCGGGAACTGAAGCTTTCTTT.

The chain joins TRBV27 to TRBJ2-1, with D perhaps matching TRBD2 (5 bases). V was cut by 2 bases and J by 2 bases, with 10 bases left in between. This CDR3 is 15 amino acids long. Germline assignment: CDR1 MNHEY and CDR2 SMNVEV (reference sequence). The CDR3 here is CASSLGSGPYNEQFF. The CDR3 DNA follows: TGTGCCAGCAGTTTAGGCAGCGGACCCTACAATGAGCAGTTCTTC.

In DNA form, the CDR3 reads TGTGCCACCAGTGATTCCGGACAGGGGCGGGAGACCCAGTACTTC. Protein product: CATSDSGQGRETQYF. The chain carries TRBV24-1 and TRBJ2-5; 9 bases are shared with TRBD1. With V trimmed by 2 bases and J by 5 bases, 5 bases remained unmatched. The CDR3 consists of 15 residues. CDR1 and CDR2 (germline): KGHDR, SFDVKD.

The rearrangement links TRBV5-6 to TRBJ2-4, with D perhaps matching TRBD1 (5 bases). Per germline, CDR1 SGHDT and CDR2 YYEEEE. V was shortened by 3 bases and J by 0 bases, with 16 bases between the two germline ends. The CDR3 extends over 17 amino acids. CDR3 in amino acids: CASSSLQARIAKNIQYF. DNA of the CDR3: TGTGCCAGCAGCTCATTACAGGCCCGGATAGCCAAAAACATTCAGTACTTC.

This clonotype was counted between two and nine times. The genes are TRBV5-1 and TRBJ1-1; D remains unclear. Trimming pared 4 bases from V and 8 bases from J, leaving 15 bases between. The CDR3 sequence is 13 residues long. Germline values: CDR1 SGHRS, CDR2 YFSETQ. The CDR3 nucleotides read TGCGCCAGCAGCCCGAGCTCGGTAGACGAAGCTTTCTTT. Amino acids: CASSPSSVDEAFF. Supplemented by reference TRBV5-1 and TRBJ1-1, the full variable domain reads KAGVTQTPRYLIKTRGQQVTLSCSPISGHRSVSWYQQTPGQGLQFLFEYFSETQRNKGNFPGRFSGRQFSNSRSEMNVSTLELGDSALYLCASSPSSVDEAFFGQGTRLTVV.

The CDR3: CASSLERANTQYF. In DNA, the CDR3 is TGTGCCAGCAGCTTAGAACGGGCAAATACGCAGTATTTT. The rearrangement links TRBV7-9 to TRBJ2-3; D unclear. The CDR3 covers 13 residues. With 1 base removed from V and 7 bases from J, the gap between germline ends came to 9 bases. Germline assignment: CDR1 SEHNR and CDR2 FQNEAQ (reference sequence).

The chain links TRBV9 to TRBJ2-5; 7 bases align to TRBD2. Germline V lookup: CDR1 SGDLS, CDR2 YYNGEE. This CDR3 is built from 16 residues. Trimming at V came to 4 bases and at J to 5 bases, leaving 14 bases not matched to a gene. The CDR3 loop reads CASSPRTGGRGETQYF. As DNA, the CDR3 is TGTGCCAGCAGCCCCCGAACGGGCGGGAGAGGGGAGACCCAGTACTTC.

This clonotype was counted only a few times. CDR3 sequence reads: CSARDITGHEKLFF. CDR3 DNA: TGCAGTGCTAGAGATATAACAGGACATGAAAAACTGTTTTTT. This sequence joins TRBV20-1 and TRBJ1-4; a weak D match, TRBD1 (5 bases). This CDR3 is built from 14 residues. CDR1 DFQATT and CDR2 SNEGSKA come from the germline V gene (reference sequence). Trimming cost V 0 bases and J 6 bases, with 11 bases left between them.

This rearrangement joins TRBV12-3 or TRBV12-4 to TRBJ2-6, with 9 positions matching TRBD1. V shed 6 bases, J shed 3 bases, and the junction held 0 bases outside the gene matches. The CDR3 runs 14 residues. The CDR3 loop is CASRDRGGANVLTF. In nucleotides, the CDR3 is TGTGCCAGCAGGGACAGGGGTGGGGCCAACGTCCTGACTTTC.

This clonotype was detected a few times. The J gene is TRBJ1-1, the V gene TRBV12-3 or TRBV12-4; weak D call: TRBD1 (5 bases). V shed 7 bases and J shed 4 bases, with 13 bases lying between them. CDR3 size: 13 residues. The DNA for the CDR3 is TGTGCCAGCACCAACGGGGGGACCACTGAAGCTTTCTTT. Translating it yields CASTNGGTTEAFF.